These 21 T cell receptor beta chains share one sample of origin, sequenced in a study of blood T cell repertoires in COVID-19. The method was immunoSEQ multiplex PCR; TCRdb's version includes in-frame clones alone and lacks a portion of them. Among 130,000 or so clones, around 91% were seen once, and the ten largest hold roughly a quarter. Source material: peripheral blood. The receptors here all came from a man in his 70s with active or convalescent COVID-19.

V usage is TRBV3-1 (or the pseudogene TRBV3-2) and J usage is TRBJ1-2; 9 nucleotides line up with TRBD1. Trimming removed 5 bases from V and 6 bases from J; junction bases left unmatched: 4. CDR1 and CDR2 (germline): LGHDT, YNNKEL (reference sequence). CDR3 length equals 13 residues. The CDR3 DNA is TGTGCCAGCAGCAAACAGGGGGCGGATGGCTACACCTTC. Amino acids: CASSKQGADGYTF.

The CDR3 is CASSPGLAGRGEQFF. CDR3 nucleotides: TGTGCCAGCAGCCCGGGACTAGCGGGAAGGGGTGAGCAGTTCTTC. The V gene is TRBV7-9, the J gene TRBJ2-1; TRBD2 matches at 13 bases. The CDR3 is 15 amino acids. V shed 5 bases and J 9 bases; nucleotides not matched to a gene: 7. Germline-derived CDR1 and CDR2 are SEHNR and FQNEAQ (reference sequence).

This clone has just a few counts. In DNA form, the CDR3 reads TGTGCCAGCAGCCTGGGACAGGGAATTAACTATGGCTACACCTTC. Translating it yields CASSLGQGINYGYTF. The chain recombines TRBV3-1 (or the pseudogene TRBV3-2) with TRBJ1-2, with TRBD1 matching 9 bases. Trimming at V came to 4 bases and at J to 1 base, leaving 4 bases not matched to a gene. Germline V gene lookup returns CDR1 LGHDT and CDR2 YNNKEL (reference sequence). This CDR3 region has 15 residues.

The chain carries TRBV11-3 and TRBJ2-7, with TRBD1 as a possible D gene (5 bases). Germline CDR1 SGHNT, CDR2 YENEEA. The V end was cut by 4 bases, the J end by 0 bases, with 13 bases between. The CDR3 is 15 residues long. The CDR3 DNA sequence: TGTGCCAGCAGCTCAGGGTCTCCGAGCTCCTACGAGCAGTACTTC. Translation gives CASSSGSPSSYEQYF.

Worth noting for this clone: The sample holds other DNA sequences that translate to the same CDR3. V is TRBV27 and J is TRBJ2-5; the match to TRBD2 covers 11 bases. The V segment lost 5 bases and the J segment 2 bases; nucleotides outside the gene matches: 4. This CDR3 is 15 amino acids long. CDR1 MNHEY and CDR2 SMNVEV come from the germline V gene (reference sequence). The CDR3 DNA reads TGTGCCAGCAGTCCCCGGACTAGCGGGCAAGAGACCCAGTACTTC. Translation: CASSPRTSGQETQYF.

This clone was found once. CDR3 sequence: CAISDLIGGRAYEQYF. The CDR3 DNA sequence: TGTGCCATCAGTGACCTAATAGGGGGCAGGGCCTACGAGCAGTACTTC. J is TRBJ2-7 and V is TRBV10-3, with 7 bases fitting TRBD1. This CDR3 region has 16 residues. The trim removed 3 bases at V and 2 bases at J, leaving 10 bases unmatched. Per the germline V gene, CDR1 is ENHRY and CDR2 is SYGVKD.

This chain joins TRBV19 and TRBJ1-4; weak D call: TRBD1 (6 bases). The CDR3 has 15 amino acids. Germline assignment: CDR1 LNHDA and CDR2 SQIVND (reference sequence). V dropped 5 bases and J dropped 7 bases, with 17 bases sitting between them. The CDR3: CASSHTGGAGEKLFF. The DNA of the CDR3 is TGTGCCAGTAGTCACACGGGGGGCGCGGGTGAAAAACTGTTTTTT.

The V and J genes are TRBV28 and TRBJ2-1, with D perhaps matching TRBD2 (7 bases). The germline V gene encodes CDR1 MDHEN and CDR2 SYDVKM. The CDR3 runs to 15 residues. The V and J ends lost 4 bases and 7 bases respectively, with 17 bases between them. CDR3: CASSSGASGTNEQFF. The DNA of the CDR3 is TGTGCCAGCAGTTCGGGGGCTAGCGGTACGAATGAGCAGTTCTTC.

V usage is TRBV5-5 and J usage is TRBJ1-5, with D hard to call. The V end lost 4 bases, the J end lost 4 bases, and 15 bases lay between the germline ends. The germline CDR1 and CDR2 sequences are SGHKS and YYEKEE (reference sequence). The CDR3 is 15 residues long. The CDR3 nucleotides read TGTGCCAGCAGCCCTCATTCAGGTCGGAATCAGCCCCAGCATTTT. Residues: CASSPHSGRNQPQHF. The whole variable domain, filled in from reference TRBV5-5 and TRBJ1-5, reads DAGVTQSPTHLIKTRGQQVTLRCSPISGHKSVSWYQQVLGQGPQFIFQYYEKEERGRGNFPDRFSARQFPNYSSELNVNALLLGDSALYLCASSPHSGRNQPQHFGDGTRLSIL.

The rearrangement links TRBV5-4 to TRBJ1-1; 7 bases are shared with TRBD1. V trimming: 5 bases; J trimming: 3 bases; junction bases outside the gene matches: 1. The CDR3 contains 12 residues. Germline-derived CDR1 and CDR2 are SGHNT and YYREEE (reference sequence). CDR3 residues: CASSGQDTEAFF. The CDR3 nucleotides read TGTGCCAGCAGTGGACAGGACACTGAAGCTTTCTTT.

This chain uses TRBV4-1 with TRBJ1-4; the D is unclear. Germline V CDR1 and CDR2: MGHRA, YSYEKL. Between the trimmed V and J ends, which lost 0 bases and 8 bases, there was a span of 16 bases. CDR3 length equals 16 residues. CDR3 DNA sequence: TGCGCCAGCAGCCAAGAGGAGGGAGAGCTGGAGGAAAAACTGTTTTTT. Its protein is CASSQEEGELEEKLFF.

The chain links TRBV30 to TRBJ2-5; tentative D call: TRBD1 (6 bases). The CDR3 is 13 amino acids. Germline CDR1 is GTSNPN and CDR2 is SVGIG (reference sequence). The ends were cut back, 3 bases at V and 1 base at J, with 9 bases in the middle. The CDR3 here is CAWSGQPQETQYF. The CDR3 DNA reads TGTGCCTGGAGCGGACAGCCCCAAGAGACCCAGTACTTC.

The J gene is TRBJ2-6, the V gene TRBV24-1, with no clear D. The CDR3 has 16 residues. CDR1 and CDR2 (germline): KGHDR, SFDVKD. Trimming removed 4 bases from V and 2 bases from J, with 11 bases in between. CDR3 bases: TGTGCCACCAGTGACCCCGCTAATCCTGGGGCCAACGTCCTGACTTTC. Its protein product is CATSDPANPGANVLTF.

The CDR3 bases are TGTGCCAGCAGCCTTGGACAGAACGCAGATACGCAGTATTTT. Protein sequence: CASSLGQNADTQYF. V gene TRBV11-3 combines with J gene TRBJ2-3, with a possible D match to TRBD1 (6 bases). This CDR3 region has 14 residues. Germline CDR1 is SGHNT and CDR2 is YENEEA. Trimming shortened V by 5 bases and J by 4 bases, and 13 bases separated the two germline ends.

The rearrangement links TRBV6-5 to TRBJ2-7; the match to TRBD2 covers 13 bases. The CDR3 spans 16 residues. V shed 4 bases, J shed 4 bases, and the junction held 7 bases outside the gene matches. CDR1 and CDR2 from the germline V gene are MNHEY and SVGAGI. CDR3 protein: CASSSGTSGTRYEQYF. The CDR3 DNA sequence: TGTGCCAGCAGTTCCGGGACTAGCGGGACTCGGTACGAGCAGTACTTC.

The rearrangement uses TRBV7-6 and TRBJ2-1, with 10 bases that match TRBD2. CDR1 is SGHVS, CDR2 FNYEAQ, per germline. J lost 8 bases, V lost 4 bases, and 11 bases had no gene match. The CDR3 contains 16 residues. The CDR3 is CASSSRSGRAIDEQFF. In nucleotides, the CDR3 is TGTGCCAGCAGCTCCCGGAGCGGGAGGGCTATAGATGAGCAGTTCTTC.

This clone appeared a single time. This chain joins TRBV7-6 and TRBJ2-1; a weak D match, TRBD2 (6 bases). Germline V lookup: CDR1 SGHVS, CDR2 FNYEAQ. Deletions cut 0 bases from V and 8 bases from J, with 26 bases between. The CDR3 sequence is 19 residues long. In nucleotides, the CDR3 is TGTGCCAGCAGCTTAGCATGGGGGGAGAGGGTGTCCTCCTGGGATGAGCAGTTCTTC. It is translated as CASSLAWGERVSSWDEQFF.

This chain uses TRBV15 with TRBJ2-5; 7 nucleotides line up with TRBD2. CDR3 size: 15 residues. V trimming: 3 bases; J trimming: 4 bases; junction bases outside the gene matches: 8. The V gene's germline CDR1 is LNHNV and CDR2 YYDKDF (reference sequence). The DNA of the CDR3 is TGTGCCACCAGCAGGGGGGGAGGGGCAACAGAGACCCAGTACTTC. Its translation is CATSRGGGATETQYF.

The V call is TRBV6-8, the J call TRBJ1-5; no clear D gene. The germline CDR1 and CDR2 sequences are MNHGY and SAAAGT. The CDR3 runs to 10 residues. V lost 9 bases, J lost 7 bases, and 7 bases lay in between. The CDR3 bases are TGTGCCAGACTTTTGCAGCCCCAGCATTTT. Its translation: CARLLQPQHF.

The chain employs TRBV14 and TRBJ2-1, with D unclear. Trimming shortened V by 0 bases and J by 4 bases, and 22 bases separated the two germline ends. This CDR3 is built from 19 residues. Germline assignment: CDR1 SGHDN and CDR2 FVKESK. DNA for the CDR3: TGTGCCAGCAGCCAAGAAACGGGTCGAGCTCATCGCGGTTACAATGAGCAGTTCTTC. It is translated as CASSQETGRAHRGYNEQFF.

J is TRBJ2-2 and V is TRBV28; D is uncertain. Trimming stripped 1 base from V and 1 base from J, with 4 bases between. CDR1 is MDHEN, CDR2 SYDVKM, per germline. This CDR3 comprises 14 residues. The chain's CDR3 is CASSLSRNTGELFF. For the CDR3, the DNA is TGTGCCAGCAGTTTATCCAGGAACACCGGGGAGCTGTTTTTT.